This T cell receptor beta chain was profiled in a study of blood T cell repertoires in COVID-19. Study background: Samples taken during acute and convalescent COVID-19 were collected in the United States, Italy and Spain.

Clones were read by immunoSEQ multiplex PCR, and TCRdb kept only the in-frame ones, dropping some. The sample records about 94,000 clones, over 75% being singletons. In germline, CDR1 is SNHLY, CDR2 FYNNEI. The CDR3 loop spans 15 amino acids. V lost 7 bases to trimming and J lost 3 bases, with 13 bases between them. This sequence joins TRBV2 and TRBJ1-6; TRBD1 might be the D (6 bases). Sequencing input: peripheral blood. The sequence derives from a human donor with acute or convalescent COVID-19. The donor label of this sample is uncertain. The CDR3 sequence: CASTMTGNYNSPLHF. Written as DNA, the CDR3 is TGTGCCAGCACTATGACAGGCAACTATAATTCACCCCTCCACTTT.